Shown below are 31 T cell receptor beta chains from a single sample sequenced in a study of blood T cells in healthy people across ages. A second roughly 6 to 12 cycle PCR used barcoded and J-beta primers. TCRdb redid the calling of the 5' RACE reads with MiXCR, one entry per CDR3 protein. The table lists 800,000 to 950,000 distinct CDR3 sequences, around 29% of them singletons. The same specimen was also included in a second study, on T cells of mothers and their children.

Sequenced material: blood. Every receptor here comes from a woman in her thirties or forties in good health.

The sample holds one count of this clonotype. V and J are TRBV7-9 and TRBJ1-2; the D gene is possibly TRBD1 (6 bases). This CDR3 contains 16 residues. Trimming left V 5 bases short and J 7 bases short, with 23 bases between. The V gene's germline CDR1 is SEHNR and CDR2 FQNEAQ (reference sequence). The CDR3 DNA reads as TGTGCCAGCAGCCTGGATGAGGGGGGAGGGCGTGGTGGCTACACCTTC. It is translated as CASSLDEGGGRGGYTF.

V is TRBV24-1 and J is TRBJ2-3; D tentatively reads TRBD1 or TRBD2 (5 bases each). In germline, CDR1 is KGHDR, CDR2 SFDVKD. V dropped 2 bases and J dropped 4 bases, with 21 bases sitting between them. The CDR3 is made up of 18 amino acids. CDR3 bases: TGTGCCACCAGTGATTATTGGGACCTATCAAAGGGTGCAGATACGCAGTATTTT. This codes for CATSDYWDLSKGADTQYF.

The V gene is TRBV5-5, the J gene TRBJ1-2; 8 bases are shared with TRBD1. The V segment lost 4 bases and the J segment 4 bases; nucleotides outside the gene matches: 12. There are 16 residues in the CDR3. Germline assignment: CDR1 SGHKS and CDR2 YYEKEE (reference sequence). This CDR3 is CASSLLPPGQAYGYTF. In DNA form, the CDR3 reads TGTGCCAGCAGCCTACTACCCCCGGGACAGGCCTATGGCTACACCTTC.

The sample holds many counts of this clonotype. The chain carries TRBV29-1 and TRBJ1-1; D unclear. The V gene's germline CDR1 is SQVTM and CDR2 ANQGSEA. V was cut by 2 bases and J by 5 bases, with 12 bases left in between. The CDR3 has 13 amino acids. The CDR3 reads CSVESGRQTEAFF. The CDR3 coding sequence is TGCAGCGTTGAAAGCGGTCGACAAACTGAAGCTTTCTTT. The full variable domain, completed using reference TRBV29-1 and TRBJ1-1, is SAVISQKPSRDICQRGTSLTIQCQVDSQVTMMFWYRQQPGQSLTLIATANQGSEATYESGFVIDKFPISRPNLTFSTLTVSNMSPEDSSIYLCSVESGRQTEAFFGQGTRLTVV.

On this clonotype itself: A much larger clone is a single base away; this may be a read error. The CDR3 loop is CASREPGGSPKNEQYF. The CDR3 DNA reads as TGTGCCAGCAGAGAACCGGGGGGCTCTCCCAAAAATGAGCAGTACTTC. The chain couples TRBV12-3 or TRBV12-4 to TRBJ2-7; possible D gene TRBD2, 7 bases. This CDR3 has 16 residues. Between the trimmed V and J ends, which lost 6 bases and 7 bases, there was a span of 25 bases.

V gene TRBV7-6 combines with J gene TRBJ2-1; D may match TRBD1 or TRBD2 (5 bases each). Judging by the DNA end, TRBJ2-7 fits better; the J call may be wrong. Germline V gene sequence: CDR1 SGHVS, CDR2 FNYEAQ. The CDR3 covers 14 residues. The CDR3 DNA follows: TGTGCCAGCAGGACCCGGGACGGATCCTACGAGCAGTACTTC. The encoded protein is CASRTRDGSYEQYF.

Comment on this clonotype: A much bigger clone sits one base away, suggesting this may be a read error. The chain employs TRBV5-5 and TRBJ2-4; 7 positions match TRBD1. The length of the CDR3 is 16 residues. Germline V gene sequence: CDR1 SGHKS, CDR2 YYEKEE (reference sequence). CDR3 protein: CAGSWGQSSSYNEQYF. CDR3 DNA: TGTGCCGGCAGCTGGGGACAGTCCAGCTCCTACAATGAGCAGTACTTC.

V usage is TRBV2 and J usage is TRBJ1-5; the match to TRBD1 covers 7 bases. V gave up 7 bases and J gave up 6 bases; unmatched junction bases: 9. Germline CDR1 and CDR2: SNHLY and FYNNEI. CDR3 length: 14 residues. CDR3 nucleotide sequence: TGTGCCAGCACACAGGGGACCGTCATTCAGCCCCAGCATTTT. Its protein is CASTQGTVIQPQHF.

J is TRBJ1-1 and V is TRBV6-2 or TRBV6-3; D possibly corresponds to TRBD1 (6 bases). Germline V gives CDR1 MNHEY, CDR2 SVGEGT. Trimming took 6 bases from V and 1 from J, leaving 12 bases between them. The CDR3 runs 14 residues. Written as DNA, the CDR3 is TGTGCCAGCAGCCGATCGGGACAGAACACTGAAGCTTTCTTT. Residues: CASSRSGQNTEAFF.

The chain joins TRBV7-9 to TRBJ2-3; TRBD1 aligns across 11 bases. V lost 4 bases and J lost 2; bases outside the gene matches: 14. Germline values: CDR1 SEHNR, CDR2 FQNEAQ (reference sequence). The CDR3 consists of 19 residues. CDR3 amino acids: CASSWGQGGALEITDTQYF. The CDR3 nucleotides are TGTGCCAGCAGCTGGGGACAGGGGGGAGCCCTTGAAATCACAGATACGCAGTATTTT.

This chain connects TRBV9 to TRBJ2-3; perhaps TRBD2 as D (6 bases). The CDR3 spans 16 residues. The V end lost 7 bases, the J end lost 0 bases, and 18 bases lay between the germline ends. In germline, CDR1 is SGDLS, CDR2 YYNGEE. The CDR3 nucleotides read TGTGCCAGCTCACGCCCAGCGGGTTCTAGCACAGATACGCAGTATTTT. It is translated as CASSRPAGSSTDTQYF.

This clonotype showed up many times. The rearrangement joins TRBV11-3 to TRBJ2-7, with D tentatively TRBD1 or TRBD2 (6 bases each). CDR3 length: 15 amino acids. V was shortened by 3 bases and J by 6 bases, with 18 bases between the two germline ends. CDR1 is SGHNT and CDR2 is YENEEA in the germline V gene. The CDR3 spells CASSLRIRGLGEQYF. CDR3 coding DNA: TGTGCCAGCAGCTTGAGGATCAGGGGACTGGGCGAGCAGTACTTC.

This clonotype occurred a few times. The gene calls are TRBV28 and TRBJ2-3; a weak D match, TRBD1 (5 bases). The germline V and J ends were trimmed by 8 bases and 4 bases, with 10 bases remaining between them. The CDR3 runs 12 residues. The germline V gene has CDR1 MDHEN and CDR2 SYDVKM. The CDR3 region has the DNA TGTGCCAGCTCAGGGATGGCAGATACGCAGTATTTT. Protein: CASSGMADTQYF.

The V call is TRBV2, the J call TRBJ2-3; no definite D call. The CDR3 length is 15 residues. Trimming stripped 7 bases from V and 0 bases from J, with 14 bases between. Germline V gene lookup returns CDR1 SNHLY and CDR2 FYNNEI. CDR3 loop: CASITELGSTDTQYF. CDR3 in DNA: TGTGCCAGCATTACCGAGTTGGGAAGCACAGATACGCAGTATTTT. The full variable domain, rest sourced from reference TRBV2 and TRBJ2-3, is EPEVTQTPSHQVTQMGQEVILRCVPISNHLYFYWYRQILGQKVEFLVSFYNNEISEKSEIFDDQFSVERPDGSNFTLKIRSTKLEDSAMYFCASITELGSTDTQYFGPGTRLTVL.

V usage is TRBV28 and J usage is TRBJ2-7; D gene ambiguous. Trimming removed 5 bases from V and 2 bases from J, with 13 bases in between. Germline V lookup: CDR1 MDHEN, CDR2 SYDVKM. The CDR3 is made up of 14 amino acids. The CDR3 sequence: CASSHPDGTYEQYF. As DNA, the CDR3 is TGTGCCAGCAGTCACCCGGACGGAACCTACGAGCAGTACTTC.

This clonotype was counted only a few times. It may be a read error: a sequence one base away is much more abundant. The gene calls are TRBV20-1 and TRBJ2-1; 12 bases align to TRBD2. The length of the CDR3 is 14 residues. The germline gives CDR1 DFQATT, CDR2 SNEGSKA (reference sequence). V lost 6 bases, J lost 8 bases, and 8 bases stayed unmatched. As DNA, the CDR3 is TGCAGTGCGACGACTAGCGGGGGTTACGATGAGCAGTTCTTC. Translated: CSATTSGGYDEQFF.

This clonotype was detected many times. The chain recombines TRBV29-1 with TRBJ2-1; D gene uncertain. Germline V gives CDR1 SQVTM, CDR2 ANQGSEA. The CDR3 loop spans 15 amino acids. The V end lost 7 bases, the J end lost 2 bases, and 18 bases lay between the germline ends. In nucleotides, the CDR3 is TGCAGCGCCTTTGTAGGGCAGTCGACCTACAATGAGCAGTTCTTC. This sequence encodes CSAFVGQSTYNEQFF.

Concerning this clonotype itself: At one boundary the junction diverges from the germline segment, which might be a read error. The CDR3: CASSLGVQGSHEQYF. As DNA, the CDR3 is TGCGCCAGCAGCTTGGGGGTGCAGGGCTCCCACGAGCAGTACTTC. The genes are TRBV5-1 and TRBJ2-7; D perhaps matches TRBD1 (5 bases). The CDR3 spans 15 residues. CDR1 is SGHRS, CDR2 YFSETQ, per germline.

Ten or more counts support this clonotype. Germline and junction disagree at one end, which may indicate a read error. V is TRBV19 and J is TRBJ2-5; D may be TRBD2 (7 bases). Germline CDR1 reads LNHDA; CDR2 reads SQIVND (reference sequence). CDR3 length equals 14 residues. The chain's CDR3 is CASSIGGGRETQYF. The CDR3 nucleotides read TGTGCCAGCAGTATTGGGGGGGGGCGAGAGACCCAGTACTTC.

The chain is built from TRBV28 and TRBJ2-7, with TRBD1 identical over 7 bases. Judging by the DNA end, TRBJ2-5 fits better; the J call may be wrong. The germline V gene encodes CDR1 MDHEN and CDR2 SYDVKM. The CDR3 is 19 amino acids. The CDR3 is CASSLGFPGQSLFSETQYF. CDR3 DNA sequence: TGTGCCAGCAGTTTAGGCTTTCCGGGACAGAGCCTCTTTAGTGAGACCCAGTACTTC.

This clonotype was counted at least ten times. This chain links TRBV7-2 with TRBJ2-2; tentatively, D is TRBD1 (6 bases). Trimming pared 1 base from V and 3 bases from J, leaving 9 bases between. Per the germline V gene, CDR1 is SGHTA and CDR2 is FQGNSA. This CDR3 region has 15 residues. The CDR3 region is CASSLVGQYTGELFF. The DNA for the CDR3 is TGTGCCAGCAGCTTAGTAGGACAGTACACCGGGGAGCTGTTTTTT.

This clonotype came up a few times. V gene TRBV5-6 combines with J gene TRBJ1-1; TRBD1 aligns across 8 bases. Germline CDR1 SGHDT, CDR2 YYEEEE. The CDR3 runs to 15 residues. After removal of 4 bases from V and 6 bases from J, the junction contained 11 bases not matched to a gene. The CDR3 is CASSGGGQGSAEAFF. CDR3 DNA sequence: TGTGCCAGCAGCGGGGGAGGACAGGGTTCGGCTGAAGCTTTCTTT.

This clonotype was counted only a few times. This sequence joins TRBV20-1 and TRBJ2-7; TRBD1 might be the D (5 bases). The CDR3 has 15 residues. V was shortened by 0 bases and J by 2 bases, with 14 bases between the two germline ends. CDR1 and CDR2 (germline): DFQATT, SNEGSKA (reference sequence). CDR3 sequence reads: CSARETEAGPYEQYF. The CDR3 nucleotides are TGCAGTGCTAGAGAGACTGAGGCAGGGCCCTACGAGCAGTACTTC.

This clonotype was detected once. A much more abundant neighbour one base away suggests this may be a read error. The V gene is TRBV27, the J gene TRBJ2-1; 9 bases map to TRBD1. CDR1 is MNHEY and CDR2 is SMNVEV in the germline V gene (reference sequence). CDR3 size: 15 residues. The CDR3 sequence is CAGSLWGQGYNEQFF. CDR3 coding DNA: TGTGCCGGCAGTTTATGGGGACAGGGATACAATGAGCAGTTCTTC.

This clonotype appeared a few times. The chain is built from TRBV9 and TRBJ2-1; D is possibly TRBD2 (5 bases). Trimming shortened V by 3 bases and J by 2 bases, and 21 bases separated the two germline ends. The CDR3 length is 18 residues. Germline V gives CDR1 SGDLS, CDR2 YYNGEE. CDR3 DNA: TGTGCCAGCAGCGAAAGGGTAGCGACACGATTCACCTACAATGAGCAGTTCTTC. Translating it yields CASSERVATRFTYNEQFF.

This clonotype has at least ten counts. The rearrangement links TRBV7-2 to TRBJ1-2; TRBD1 matches 7 bases. Germline V gene lookup returns CDR1 SGHTA and CDR2 FQGNSA. The junction had 9 bases not matched to a gene; V was cut back by 4 bases and J by 7 bases. CDR3 length: 14 residues. In nucleotides, the CDR3 is TGTGCCAGCAGCTCCGGGACAGTCCAGCCTGGCTACACCTTC. Amino acid sequence: CASSSGTVQPGYTF. The full variable domain, completed using reference TRBV7-2 and TRBJ1-2, is GAGVSQSPSNKVTEKGKDVELRCDPISGHTALYWYRQSLGQGLEFLIYFQGNSAPDKSGLPSDRFSAERTGGSVSTLTIQRTQQEDSAVYLCASSSGTVQPGYTFGSGTRLTVV.

The chain is built from TRBV29-1 and TRBJ2-2, with 10 bases fitting TRBD2. V lost 3 bases and J lost 3; bases outside the gene matches: 7. Germline V gene sequence: CDR1 SQVTM, CDR2 ANQGSEA. The CDR3 extends over 16 amino acids. CDR3 region: CSVEVSGGPYTGELFF. The CDR3 coding sequence is TGCAGCGTTGAGGTTAGCGGGGGGCCCTACACCGGGGAGCTGTTTTTT.

This chain uses TRBV7-3 with TRBJ2-5, with D perhaps being TRBD1 or TRBD2 (7 bases each). The CDR3 runs 15 residues. The V gene lost 1 base and the J gene lost 5 bases, with 14 bases spanning the gap. CDR1 and CDR2 from the germline V gene are SGHTA and FQGTGA. CDR3 coding DNA: TGTGCCAGCAGCTTAAATGGTCAGGGGGGGGAGACCCAGTACTTC. Translated: CASSLNGQGGETQYF.

Turning to this clonotype: A much larger clone lies a single base off, so this may be a read error. The J gene is TRBJ2-5, the V gene TRBV12-3 or TRBV12-4; D call uncertain. CDR3 length equals 14 residues. CDR3 protein: CVSSYRVGEETQYF. The CDR3 DNA is TGTGTCAGCAGTTATAGAGTAGGTGAAGAGACCCAGTACTTC.

This clonotype was detected many times. The V and J genes are TRBV18 and TRBJ2-5, with 7 nucleotides matching TRBD2. Trimming took 6 bases from V and 1 from J; bases not matched to a gene: 5. The CDR3 extends over 14 amino acids. Looked up from germline, CDR1 is KGHSH and CDR2 is LQKENI. The CDR3 nucleotides read TGTGCCAGCTCCCCCTCTAGCGGCCAAGAGACCCAGTACTTC. Translated, it gives CASSPSSGQETQYF.

This clonotype came up many times. The rearrangement joins TRBV7-9 to TRBJ1-1, with no clear D. This CDR3 comprises 15 residues. CDR1 and CDR2 (germline): SEHNR, FQNEAQ (reference sequence). Trimming shortened V by 5 bases and J by 6 bases, and 19 bases separated the two germline ends. This CDR3 is CASSPEHQLLAEAFF. Here the CDR3 DNA reads TGTGCCAGCAGCCCCGAACACCAACTCTTAGCTGAAGCTTTCTTT. The whole variable domain, remainder taken from reference TRBV7-9 and TRBJ1-1, is DTGVSQNPRHKITKRGQNVTFRCDPISEHNRLYWYRQTLGQGPEFLTYFQNEAQLEKSRLLSDRFSAERPKGSFSTLEIQRTEQGDSAMYLCASSPEHQLLAEAFFGQGTRLTVV.